This T cell receptor (beta chain) was sequenced in a study of vaccination and CD4 T cells after COVID-19 (dated by TCRdb to 2022 to 2024). With regard to the full study: Convalescent patients had a positive SARS-CoV-2 result on nasal swab PCR, and of these patients, several had mild disease and one had severe disease. Six males and four females were included in the convalescent cohort, with two Hispanic individuals, seven Caucasians, two Asians and one multiracial person represented. Each participant got two doses of either the Pfizer-BioNTech BNT162b2 vaccine (n=8) or the Moderna mRNA-1273 vaccine (n=2). Post-COVID blood samples from convalescent patients were collected a median of roughly 100 days after diagnosis, with a range of about 30 to 170 days. Post-vaccine blood samples were taken a median of about 72 days after the second vaccine dose, with a range of roughly 13 to 250 days. The cultures were stimulated with overlapping spike peptide pools from SARS-CoV-2 and from the common cold coronaviruses HCoV-NL63, HCoV-OC43 and HCoV-229E. Control cultures used a CEFX viral epitope pool as positive control, an HIV-1 Nef peptide pool as negative control, or no peptide. In 10 COVID-19 convalescent patients and a handful of infection-naive healthy vaccine recipients, researchers compared the spike-specific CD4+ TCR repertoire from before mRNA vaccination with the repertoire from after.

The sample's treatment or condition, from its label and the paper: roughly 11-day PBMC culture with coronavirus spike peptide pools or control peptides (ViraFEST assay). The study used the ViraFEST assay, which expanded antigen-specific T cells with peptide pools and then identified expanded clonotypes by TCR sequencing. The positive SARS-CoV-2 PCR tests of the convalescent patients were dated from March to December 2020, before the Alpha, Beta and Delta variants emerged in the United States. About 2 million PBMCs per well were cultured in IMDM with roughly 5% human AB serum and about 9.2 IU/ml IL-2, plus 10 ug/ml peptide pools. Half of the culture medium was replaced with fresh IL-2-containing medium on days 3 and 7. CD4+ T cells were isolated after approximately 10 days of culture through negative selection using the EasySep CD4+ T cell isolation kit. PBMCs were separated from whole blood using Ficoll-Paque Plus gradient centrifugation and then either used fresh or cryopreserved at -140C. Triplicate wells were generally used for each culture condition.

Libraries were made using PCR. DNA from cultured CD4+ T cells was subjected to TCR sequencing with the Oncomine TCR Beta short-read assay at the Johns Hopkins FTIC core. Genomic DNA was extracted from the cultured CD4+ T cells with the QIAamp micro DNA kit. Oncomine TCR Beta libraries from cultured CD4+ T cells were pooled using unique dual indexes and sequenced on an Illumina iSeq 100. In the paper's pipeline: Non-productive sequences were removed, and CDR3s not starting with C, not ending with F or W, or shorter than 7 amino acids were discarded. The MANAFEST web application was used to identify antigen-specific clonotypes by comparing peptide-stimulated wells against reference wells and other culture wells. For a clone to be called positive, the clone needed an FDR below 0.05, an odds ratio above 5, and a productive frequency above 0.1% in at least two of three replicate wells. Clonotypes that were significantly expanded in both SARS-CoV-2 spike wells and at least one common cold coronavirus spike condition were defined as cross-reactive. Similarity between CDR3 sequences was evaluated in R version 3.6.1 using Levenshtein distances (stringdist) and unrooted phylogenetic trees (ape). TCRdb applied fastp at Q25 and MiXCR to the public reads, then kept only in-frame beta chains. Each CDR3 protein appears once, grouped with its most common genes and DNA. The V and J calls were not made by the authors but by TCRdb's processing. The sample profile shows about 21,000 distinct CDR3 sequences; 52% of them were found once. The ten most abundant clones make up nearly 10% of the sample.

Inclusive of the bounding cysteine and phenylalanine, the CDR3 is 14 residues long. The retained sequence is limited to the CDR3, 42 bases, with the frame set at the first base. From the germline V gene, CDR1 is SGHTA and CDR2 is FQGNSA. Relative to germline, V is missing 5 bases and J is missing 5 bases, with 4 bases of the junction outside any gene match. About this clonotype: The antigen it binds to is not known. No base-level quality is on record; no much larger clone is a single base apart.

Summary of the overall study and its limitations: The number of convalescent patients in the study was relatively small, and the study did not examine early timepoints following natural infection. Of the vaccine-specific clones found in convalescent patients, nearly all (304 of 307) were mono-reactive for SARS-CoV-2 spike instead of being cross-reactive with common cold coronaviruses. The median count of SARS-CoV-2-reactive clonotypes went up from roughly 21 after infection to around 38 after vaccination, although the change was not significant. In convalescent patients, a median about 84% of post-vaccine SARS-CoV-2-reactive clones were detected only after vaccination, and vaccine-specific priming was suggested by this finding.

Recombination joined TRBV7-2 with TRBJ1-5; 9 central bases correspond to TRBD1. Sequenced sample: CD4+ T cells from blood, cultured in vitro. The receptor was derived from a human donor who had recovered from COVID-19. At the DNA level, the sequence is TGTGCCAGCAGCGCCGGGACAGGGTATCAGCCCCAGCATTTT. Its coded protein is CASSAGTGYQPQHF. Supplemented by the reference TRBV7-2 and TRBJ1-5 proteins around the CDR3, the complete variable domain is GAGVSQSPSNKVTEKGKDVELRCDPISGHTALYWYRQSLGQGLEFLIYFQGNSAPDKSGLPSDRFSAERTGGSVSTLTIQRTQQEDSAVYLCASSAGTGYQPQHFGDGTRLSIL.